The rows below give T cell receptor beta chains drawn from one sample of a study of T cell responses to AZD1222 COVID-19 vaccine. TCRdb's table, derived via immunoSEQ multiplex PCR, lists solely in-frame clones and lacks some. This sample has more than 150,000 clones; almost 90% occur once, and the top ten carry roughly 0.5%. This specimen consisted of peripheral blood, obtained on day 0 of AZD1222 vaccination. Every receptor here comes from an adult in good health. The CDR3 runs from the conserved cysteine through the conserved F or W. The order of the fields is V gene, CDR3 length, clone size, J gene, D gene, CDR3 DNA, CDR3 protein. A D gene is named only where the DNA matches it firmly. Size values are once, few and many counts, or a class for expanded clones, and some rows have none.

TRBV30	11	few	TRBJ2-7	TRBD1	TGTGCCTGGAGTGTGGGACAGGGCTTTTACTTC	CAWSVGQGFYF
TRBV25-1	14	NA	TRBJ2-2	NA	TGTGCCAGCAGTAACCCGGGGGACACCGGGGAGCTGTTTTTT	CASSNPGDTGELFF
TRBV14	15	NA	TRBJ1-1	NA	TGTGCCAGCAGCCGACGCAGAGGGGGACACACTGAAGCTTTCTTT	CASSRRRGGHTEAFF
TRBV21-1	18	NA	TRBJ2-6	NA	TGTGCCAGCAGCAACCGGGACAGGGGGCGATCTGGGGCCAACGTCCTGACTTTC	CASSNRDRGRSGANVLTF
TRBV15	20	NA	TRBJ1-4	NA	TGTGCCACCAGCAGAGCTATTGGACGACAGTGGGAATCTCCTAATGAAAAACTGTTTTTT	CATSRAIGRQWESPNEKLFF
TRBV28	15	once	TRBJ1-3	NA	TGTGCCAGCCGACAACAGGGCCTCTCTGGAAACACCATATATTTT	CASRQQGLSGNTIYF
TRBV19	15	once	TRBJ1-5	NA	TGTGCCAGTAGTATAGAGGGGGTCGGCAATCAGCCCCAGCATTTT	CASSIEGVGNQPQHF
TRBV7-8	10	NA	TRBJ2-7	NA	TGTGCCAGCAGCAACTACGAGCAGTACTTC	CASSNYEQYF
TRBV29-1	14	NA	TRBJ2-4	NA	TGCAGCGTTCGGGTCCAACTAAGCAAAAACATTCAGTACTTC	CSVRVQLSKNIQYF
TRBV29-1	17	NA	TRBJ2-1	TRBD2	TGCAGCGCCACGATTACTAGCGGGGGGCCCTTAAGGGATGAGCAGTTCTTC	CSATITSGGPLRDEQFF
TRBV7-9	14	NA	TRBJ2-5	NA	TGTGCCAGCAGCTTAACACCGGGGTGGGAGACCCAGTACTTC	CASSLTPGWETQYF
TRBV7-9	12	NA	TRBJ2-5	NA	TGTGCCAGCAGCCCTGACCAGGAGACCCAGTACTTC	CASSPDQETQYF
TRBV6-5	12	NA	TRBJ1-4	NA	TGTGCCAGCCGCGCCCTAGGGGAAAAACTGTTTTTT	CASRALGEKLFF
TRBV11-2	15	NA	TRBJ2-2	NA	TGTGCCAGCAGCTTAGTATCCCAGGGGACCGGGGAGCTGTTTTTT	CASSLVSQGTGELFF
TRBV29-1	13	few	TRBJ2-5	NA	TGCAGCGTTGCGGGACAACCCCAAGAGACCCAGTACTTC	CSVAGQPQETQYF
TRBV7-2	12	NA	TRBJ1-2	NA	TGTGCCAGCAGCTTAGAAACGGTTGGCTACACCTTC	CASSLETVGYTF
TRBV5-1	15	NA	TRBJ2-5	TRBD1	TGCGCCAGCAGCCCCGGACAGGGTTTGAGGGAGACCCAGTACTTC	CASSPGQGLRETQYF
TRBV7-9	13	NA	TRBJ2-3	TRBD1	TGTGCCAGCAGCGGGACAGGGACAGATACGCAGTATTTT	CASSGTGTDTQYF
TRBV4-2	17	NA	TRBJ1-6	NA	TGTGCCAGCAGCCAAGGTGAAAGGACAGAATATGATTCACCCCTCCACTTT	CASSQGERTEYDSPLHF
TRBV28	15	NA	TRBJ2-7	TRBD2	TGTGCCAGCAGTTCGATTAGCGGGAGGGCCAACGAGCAGTACTTC	CASSSISGRANEQYF
TRBV6-5	16	NA	TRBJ1-2	TRBD1	TGTGCCAGCAGTTACTCTTCGGGGACAGGGCGAGGAGGCTACACCTTC	CASSYSSGTGRGGYTF
TRBV7-3	16	NA	TRBJ1-1	TRBD1	TGTGCCAGCAGCTCATCCGGGACAGGGGGGATCGCTGAAGCTTTCTTT	CASSSSGTGGIAEAFF
TRBV3-1/TRBV3-2	14	NA	TRBJ1-2	NA	TGTGCCAGCAGCCAAGAATCGGGGCTCTATGGCTACACCTTC	CASSQESGLYGYTF
TRBV4-3	16	NA	TRBJ2-3	NA	TGCGCCAGCAGCCAAAGGTTTGGAGGTTTTGCAGATACGCAGTATTTT	CASSQRFGGFADTQYF
TRBV5-1	12	NA	TRBJ1-2	NA	TGCGCCAGCAGCTTGGAGGTTGGGGGCTACACCTTC	CASSLEVGGYTF
TRBV19	16	NA	TRBJ1-5	TRBD1	TGTGCCAGTAAACCGGGACAGGGTGATAGCAATCAGCCCCAGCATTTT	CASKPGQGDSNQPQHF
TRBV6-2/TRBV6-3	15	NA	TRBJ2-3	NA	TGTGCCAGCAGTTACTCGGGCAGGGAGACAGATACGCAGTATTTT	CASSYSGRETDTQYF
TRBV19	17	NA	TRBJ1-2	TRBD1	TGTGCCAGTAGGCTTCAGACAGGGACGTGGGAGAGCTATGGCTACACCTTC	CASRLQTGTWESYGYTF
TRBV28	13	NA	TRBJ1-5	NA	TGTGCCAGCAGTTTCGACACAAATCAGCCCCAGCATTTT	CASSFDTNQPQHF
TRBV20-1	11	NA	TRBJ2-3	NA	TGCAGTGCTAGGACTCTAGATACGCAGTATTTT	CSARTLDTQYF
TRBV6-2/TRBV6-3	14	NA	TRBJ1-2	NA	TGTGCCAGCAGTTACTCGGTGGCAGTCGAGGGCTACACCTTC	CASSYSVAVEGYTF
TRBV20-1	15	NA	TRBJ1-5	NA	TGCAGTGCTAGTTATCTTGTGAATAGCAATCAGCCCCAGCATTTT	CSASYLVNSNQPQHF
TRBV6-1	13	once	TRBJ2-1	NA	TGTGCCAGCAGTGAAATCCTCTACAATGAGCAGTTCTTC	CASSEILYNEQFF
TRBV12-3/TRBV12-4	13	NA	TRBJ2-7	NA	TGTGCCAGCAGGGGACGGGACTCCTACGAGCAGTACTTC	CASRGRDSYEQYF
TRBV3-1/TRBV3-2	17	once	TRBJ2-2	NA	TGTGCCAGCAGCCAAAAATCTCCCCGGCGAAACACCGGGGAGCTGTTTTTT	CASSQKSPRRNTGELFF
TRBV7-2	16	NA	TRBJ1-1	NA	TGTGCCAGCAGCCCCCAGGTCCATGGACGAGACACTGAAGCTTTCTTT	CASSPQVHGRDTEAFF
TRBV19	14	NA	TRBJ1-5	NA	TGTGCCAGTAGTATCGCCGCTCCCAATCAGCCCCAGCATTTT	CASSIAAPNQPQHF
TRBV3-1/TRBV3-2	18	NA	TRBJ2-2	TRBD2	TGTGCCAGCAGCCGCTCGCTAGCGGGGGGGCCGGGTACCGGGGAGCTGTTTTTT	CASSRSLAGGPGTGELFF
TRBV30	15	NA	TRBJ1-5	NA	TGTGCCTGGAGTGCCTCCCGTTGGAGCAATCAGCCCCAGCATTTT	CAWSASRWSNQPQHF
TRBV2	12	NA	TRBJ2-7	TRBD1	TGTGCCAGCAGCCCGGGACAGGGTGAGCAGTACTTC	CASSPGQGEQYF
TRBV5-1	15	NA	TRBJ1-6	TRBD1	TGCGCCAGCACCCTGGGACAGAGCTATAATTCACCCCTCCACTTT	CASTLGQSYNSPLHF
TRBV7-9	13	NA	TRBJ2-7	TRBD1	TGTGCCAGCAGCTCGGACAGGGAGCTTAGGCAGTACTTC	CASSSDRELRQYF
TRBV2	14	NA	TRBJ1-4	NA	TGTGCCAGCAGTGGGTGGCAGGGGAGAGAAAAACTGTTTTTT	CASSGWQGREKLFF
TRBV10-1	12	once	TRBJ1-5	NA	TGCGCCAGCAGTGAGTCGAATCAGCCCCAGCATTTT	CASSESNQPQHF
TRBV3-1/TRBV3-2	14	NA	TRBJ1-5	NA	TGTGCCAGCAGCCAATGGGCAGATAATCAGCCCCAGCATTTT	CASSQWADNQPQHF
TRBV28	17	NA	TRBJ1-3	NA	TGTGCCAGCAGTACCCTTAGGGGGAATAAGAGCGGAAACACCATATATTTT	CASSTLRGNKSGNTIYF
TRBV5-4	15	NA	TRBJ2-7	NA	TGTGCCAGCAGCCCAGGCTCGGGAGCTTCCTACGAGCAGTACTTC	CASSPGSGASYEQYF
TRBV6-6	12	NA	TRBJ2-7	NA	TGTGCCAGCAGGAGGGGAACCTACGAGCAGTACTTC	CASRRGTYEQYF
TRBV29-1	12	NA	TRBJ2-3	NA	TGCAGCGTTAGTACATTCACAGATACGCAGTATTTT	CSVSTFTDTQYF
TRBV24-1	17	NA	TRBJ2-2	NA	TGTGCCACCAGTGACTTCCCGGATCCCTCGAACACCGGGGAGCTGTTTTTT	CATSDFPDPSNTGELFF
TRBV5-1	15	NA	TRBJ2-3	TRBD2	TGCGCCAGCAGTTCCCAAGCGGGGGGGCCCGATACGCAGTATTTT	CASSSQAGGPDTQYF
TRBV18	14	NA	TRBJ1-1	TRBD1	TGTGCCAGCTCTTCGACAGGGTTGAACACTGAAGCTTTCTTT	CASSSTGLNTEAFF
TRBV7-3	15	once	TRBJ2-7	TRBD1	TGTGCCAGCAGCCCAGGGACAGGGGGGTACTACGAGCAGTACTTC	CASSPGTGGYYEQYF
TRBV28	13	NA	TRBJ1-2	TRBD1	TGTGCCAGCAGTACAGGGGGCGTTAATGGCTACACCTTC	CASSTGGVNGYTF